Listed here are 25 T cell receptor beta chains from one sample, sequenced in a study of CD8 T cells in ankylosing spondylitis. These receptors' antigens are unknown. Notes on the study in general: Apparently characteristic of ankylosing spondylitis blood was a TCR beta motif (fewer than ten highly homologous variants).

TCRdb re-called the 5' RACE reads with MiXCR, one entry per CDR3 protein. The sample has 330,000 or so distinct CDR3 sequences; less than 10% are singletons. Input material: blood, either unsorted or a sorted T cell fraction (not recorded which). These receptors all come from a male donor with ankylosing spondylitis.

This clonotype showed up just a few times. CDR3 sequence reads: CASSVSGRASYEQYF. The CDR3 region has the DNA TGTGCCAGCTCAGTTAGCGGGAGGGCCTCCTACGAGCAGTACTTC. The J gene is TRBJ2-7, the V gene TRBV18, with 11 nucleotides matching TRBD2. The V and J ends lost 5 bases and 0 bases, in that order; junction bases with no gene match: 3. CDR3 length: 15 residues. CDR1 is KGHSH and CDR2 is LQKENI in the germline V gene.

This clonotype was counted only a few times. J is TRBJ1-2 and V is TRBV5-6; a possible D gene is TRBD1 (5 bases). Germline V lookup: CDR1 SGHDT, CDR2 YYEEEE. The CDR3 sequence is 13 residues long. V was clipped by 2 bases and J by 4 bases, with 9 bases between them. The DNA for the CDR3 is TGTGCCAGCAGCTTAGGGGACGTCTATGGCTACACCTTC. The encoded protein is CASSLGDVYGYTF.

This clonotype turned up a few times. This chain links TRBV11-2 with TRBJ2-3; D assignment may be TRBD1 or TRBD2 (5 bases each). V gave up 2 bases and J gave up 4 bases, with 16 bases separating them. The germline V gene encodes CDR1 SGHAT and CDR2 FQNNGV. There are 16 residues in the CDR3. This CDR3 is CASSLQGGGLPDTQYF. CDR3 DNA: TGTGCCAGCAGCTTACAGGGTGGGGGTTTACCAGATACGCAGTATTTT.

This chain links TRBV10-2 with TRBJ2-7; TRBD2 agrees at 11 bases. J was trimmed by 5 bases and V by 4 bases; bases with no gene match: 13. CDR1 and CDR2 from the germline V gene are WSHSY and SAAADI. There are 17 residues in the CDR3. CDR3 nucleotide sequence: TGCGCCAGCAGTGGCGCCCTGCTAGCGGGAGGTTTGAACGAGCAGTACTTC. This codes for CASSGALLAGGLNEQYF.

The table lists this clonotype with many counts. This chain connects TRBV4-1 to TRBJ2-7; TRBD2 aligns across 10 bases. The germline CDR1 and CDR2 sequences are MGHRA and YSYEKL. The CDR3 runs 14 residues. Unmatched junction bases numbered 3, after V lost 4 bases and J lost 3 bases. CDR3 coding DNA: TGCGCCAGCAGCCGAGTAGCGGGAGGCTACGAGCAGTACTTC. It codes for CASSRVAGGYEQYF.

The chain is built from TRBV11-1 and TRBJ2-3; 14 bases fit TRBD2. V was clipped by 3 bases and J by 5 bases; unmatched bases: 10. CDR1 and CDR2 (germline): SGHAT, FQDESV (reference sequence). The length of the CDR3 is 18 residues. As DNA, the CDR3 is TGTGCCAGCAGCTTCCTGGCCGCGACTAGCGGGAGGGGAGATACGCAGTATTTT. It is translated as CASSFLAATSGRGDTQYF.

V usage is TRBV5-4 and J usage is TRBJ1-2; possibly TRBD1 for D (5 bases). Between the trimmed V and J ends, which lost 0 bases and 4 bases, there was a span of 10 bases. The CDR3 is made up of 14 amino acids. From germline, CDR1 is SGHNT and CDR2 YYREEE (reference sequence). This CDR3 is CASSLASGSYGYTF. As DNA, the CDR3 is TGTGCCAGCAGCTTGGCTTCAGGGAGCTATGGCTACACCTTC.

This clonotype showed up just a few times. The J gene is TRBJ2-7, the V gene TRBV5-6; unclear D gene. V gave up 1 base and J gave up 8 bases, with 16 bases separating them. Germline V CDR1 and CDR2: SGHDT, YYEEEE. The CDR3 has 14 amino acids. The CDR3: CASSLLSRSVKQYF. The DNA of the CDR3 is TGTGCCAGCAGCTTGTTGTCCAGGTCTGTGAAGCAGTACTTC.

This clonotype was observed at least ten times. The chain employs TRBV7-3 and TRBJ2-2, with a possible D match to TRBD2 (6 bases). The CDR3 length is 15 residues. Germline loops: CDR1 SGHTA, CDR2 FQGTGA. V was pared by 1 base and J by 3 bases, with 9 bases between. The CDR3 loop reads CASSLIGGYTGELFF. DNA of the CDR3: TGTGCCAGCAGCTTAATCGGGGGTTACACCGGGGAGCTGTTTTTT.

The sample holds a few counts of this clonotype. The chain links TRBV29-1 to TRBJ2-1; D tentatively reads TRBD1 or TRBD2 (6 bases each). Looked up from germline, CDR1 is SQVTM and CDR2 is ANQGSEA. This CDR3 spans 13 amino acids. Trimming took off 8 bases at V and 4 bases at J, with 15 bases between the two ends. As DNA, the CDR3 is TGCAGCCTGACCGGGGGCGGTTACAATGAGCAGTTCTTC. Its translation is CSLTGGGYNEQFF.

This clonotype was recorded a few times. In DNA, the CDR3 is TGTGCCAGCAGCTTGTTGAGGGCTGCTGGGGCCAACGTCCTGACTTTC. Translated, it gives CASSLLRAAGANVLTF. The rearrangement links TRBV5-4 to TRBJ2-6; a possible D gene is TRBD2 (5 bases). The CDR3 covers 16 residues. The V end was cut by 1 base, the J end by 2 bases, with 10 bases between. Germline lookup yields CDR1 SGHNT and CDR2 YYREEE (reference sequence).

The chain employs TRBV12-3 or TRBV12-4 and TRBJ2-1; TRBD2 aligns across 8 bases. This CDR3 has 16 amino acids. After removal of 5 bases from V and 6 bases from J, the junction contained 12 bases not matched to a gene. The DNA of the CDR3 is TGTGCCAGCAGTCCACGGGGGACTAGGAGTGTCAATGAGCAGTTCTTC. It encodes CASSPRGTRSVNEQFF.

This chain links TRBV7-6 with TRBJ2-5; D is ambiguous. This CDR3 comprises 11 residues. Germline CDR1 is SGHVS and CDR2 is FNYEAQ. V lost 7 bases and J 3 bases, leaving 6 bases between the germline ends. The CDR3: CASTPKETQYF. The CDR3 nucleotides read TGTGCCAGCACCCCAAAAGAGACCCAGTACTTC.

The chain has TRBV15 and TRBJ1-5; D gene unclear. The CDR3 extends over 16 amino acids. Germline lookup yields CDR1 LNHNV and CDR2 YYDKDF (reference sequence). V lost 0 bases and J lost 3, with 12 bases in between. CDR3 coding DNA: TGTGCCACCAGCAGAGATTACGGCAGTCTCAATCAGCCCCAGCATTTT. It is translated as CATSRDYGSLNQPQHF.

The CDR3 here is CAWSADALRSGELFF. The CDR3 DNA follows: TGTGCCTGGAGTGCCGACGCCTTGCGATCCGGGGAGCTGTTTTTT. This chain links TRBV30 with TRBJ2-2; unclear D gene. Trimming removed 1 base at V and 6 bases at J, with 15 bases between. This CDR3 has 15 amino acids. Germline V gene lookup returns CDR1 GTSNPN and CDR2 SVGIG (reference sequence). The full variable domain, its missing parts supplied by reference TRBV30 and TRBJ2-2, is SQTIHQWPATLVQPVGSPLSLECTVEGTSNPNLYWYRQAAGRGLQLLFYSVGIGQISSEVPQNLSASRPQDRQFILSSKKLLLSDSGFYLCAWSADALRSGELFFGEGSRLTVL.

This chain's CDR3 is CASRASATYNEQFF. The DNA of the CDR3 is TGTGCCAGCAGGGCTAGCGCCACCTACAATGAGCAGTTCTTC. The genes are TRBV6-1 and TRBJ2-1; tentatively, D is TRBD2 (6 bases). CDR3 length equals 14 residues. CDR1 MNHNS and CDR2 SASEGT come from the germline V gene. Between the trimmed V and J ends, which lost 6 bases and 2 bases, there was a span of 11 bases.

This clonotype showed up just a few times. V gene TRBV6-1 combines with J gene TRBJ1-1; the D gene is possibly TRBD1 (5 bases). Germline loops: CDR1 MNHNS, CDR2 SASEGT. The V and J ends lost 4 bases and 11 bases respectively, with 11 bases between them. CDR3 size: 11 residues. DNA of the CDR3: TGTGCCAGCAGTGCGACAGCCTCCGCTTTCTTT. Protein product: CASSATASAFF.

V usage is TRBV10-1 and J usage is TRBJ2-7; the match to TRBD2 covers 9 bases. V was clipped by 3 bases and J by 2 bases; unmatched bases: 5. The germline gives CDR1 WNHNN, CDR2 SYGVQD (reference sequence). This CDR3 is built from 15 residues. This CDR3 reads CASSDTGTSPYEQYF. The CDR3 DNA sequence: TGCGCCAGCAGTGACACCGGGACTAGCCCCTACGAGCAGTACTTC.

Concerning this clonotype: A read error may be the cause here, since a much bigger clone is one base away. The chain links TRBV28 to TRBJ2-2; D is ambiguous. The CDR3 sequence is 13 residues long. Trimming cost V 6 bases and J 5 bases, with 10 bases left between them. CDR1 is MDHEN, CDR2 SYDVKM, per germline. Here the CDR3 DNA reads TGTGCCAGCAGGTTAAGGCGGACCGGGGAGCTGTTTTTT. Translated: CASRLRRTGELFF.

This clonotype was counted only a few times. The V gene is TRBV5-1, the J gene TRBJ2-5; no definite D call. This CDR3 has 14 amino acids. V was shortened by 0 bases and J by 2 bases, with 8 bases between the two germline ends. Germline CDR1 reads SGHRS; CDR2 reads YFSETQ. The CDR3 here is CASSLATTQETQYF. CDR3 bases: TGCGCCAGCAGCTTGGCAACGACTCAAGAGACCCAGTACTTC.

This clonotype has just a few counts. The chain employs TRBV4-1 and TRBJ2-3; D uncertain. Germline V CDR1 and CDR2: MGHRA, YSYEKL. V was pared by 1 base and J by 1 base, with 12 bases between. The CDR3 has 16 amino acids. CDR3 in DNA: TGCGCCAGCAGCCAAGGCTCTGGGTTTGGCACAGATACGCAGTATTTT. Its translation: CASSQGSGFGTDTQYF.

Only a few counts were recorded for this clonotype. This rearrangement joins TRBV28 to TRBJ2-7, with D perhaps matching TRBD1 (6 bases). Germline V gene data show CDR1 as MDHEN and CDR2 as SYDVKM. V lost 2 bases and J 6 bases, leaving 17 bases between the germline ends. The CDR3 has 15 residues. CDR3 sequence reads: CASSLEAQGRSEQYF. CDR3 sequence (DNA): TGTGCCAGCAGTTTAGAGGCACAGGGTCGGTCCGAGCAGTACTTC.

This chain uses TRBV20-1 with TRBJ2-3, with D tentatively TRBD2 (6 bases). The CDR3 consists of 12 residues. From germline, CDR1 is DFQATT and CDR2 SNEGSKA (reference sequence). Deletions cut 3 bases from V and 5 bases from J, with 9 bases between. In DNA form, the CDR3 reads TGCAGTGCTAGCGGGAGTGAAGATACGCAGTATTTT. Its translation is CSASGSEDTQYF.

The chain recombines TRBV6-1 with TRBJ2-7; weak D call: TRBD1 (5 bases). Trimming stripped 6 bases from V and 2 bases from J, with 17 bases between. CDR1 is MNHNS, CDR2 SASEGT, per germline. The CDR3 loop spans 15 amino acids. The CDR3 bases are TGTGCCAGCAGCCCCGGGCAGGGCCTAACCTACGAGCAGTACTTC. This sequence encodes CASSPGQGLTYEQYF.

This clonotype was detected ten times or more. The CDR3 region is CASSRTSGFGNEQFF. The CDR3 DNA reads TGTGCCAGCAGCCGGACTAGTGGTTTTGGTAATGAGCAGTTCTTC. V gene TRBV6-1 combines with J gene TRBJ2-1; 7 bases are shared with TRBD2. The CDR3 extends over 15 amino acids. With V trimmed by 6 bases and J by 7 bases, 12 bases remained unmatched. Germline CDR1 is MNHNS and CDR2 is SASEGT.